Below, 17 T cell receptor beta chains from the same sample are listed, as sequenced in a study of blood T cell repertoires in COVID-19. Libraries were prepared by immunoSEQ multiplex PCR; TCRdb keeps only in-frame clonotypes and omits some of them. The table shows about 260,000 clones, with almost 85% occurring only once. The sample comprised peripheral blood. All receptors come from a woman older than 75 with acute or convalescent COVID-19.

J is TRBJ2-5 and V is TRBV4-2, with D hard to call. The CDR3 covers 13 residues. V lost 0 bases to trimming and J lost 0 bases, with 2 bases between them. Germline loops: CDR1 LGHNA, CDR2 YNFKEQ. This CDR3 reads CASSQDYQETQYF. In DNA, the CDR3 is TGTGCCAGCAGCCAAGACTACCAAGAGACCCAGTACTTC.

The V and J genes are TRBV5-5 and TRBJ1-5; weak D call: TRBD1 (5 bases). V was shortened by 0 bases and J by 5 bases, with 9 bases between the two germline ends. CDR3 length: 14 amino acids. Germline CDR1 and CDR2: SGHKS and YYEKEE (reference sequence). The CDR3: CASSLGGVHQPQHF. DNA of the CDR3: TGTGCCAGCAGCTTGGGGGGGGTTCATCAGCCCCAGCATTTT.

In DNA, the CDR3 is TGTGCCAGCAGCTACAGTAGCGGGAGCGCCTCGAATGAGCAGTTCTTC. Translated: CASSYSSGSASNEQFF. The chain recombines TRBV7-2 with TRBJ2-1, with 9 bases matching TRBD2. Germline CDR1 SGHTA, CDR2 FQGNSA. Trimming removed 4 bases from V and 7 bases from J; junction bases left unmatched: 11. This CDR3 spans 16 amino acids.

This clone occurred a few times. CDR3 DNA sequence: TGCGCCAGCAGCCAAGATCTGGGAAAGACAGGGAGAAGCACTGAAGCTTTCTTT. This encodes CASSQDLGKTGRSTEAFF. This chain links TRBV4-1 with TRBJ1-1; 7 bases agree with TRBD1. Germline CDR1 MGHRA, CDR2 YSYEKL. The CDR3 spans 18 residues. The trim removed 0 bases at V and 4 bases at J, leaving 14 bases unmatched.

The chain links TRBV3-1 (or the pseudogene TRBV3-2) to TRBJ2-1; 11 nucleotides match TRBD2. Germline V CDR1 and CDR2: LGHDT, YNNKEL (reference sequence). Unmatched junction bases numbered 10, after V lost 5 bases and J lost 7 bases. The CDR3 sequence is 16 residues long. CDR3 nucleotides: TGTGCCAGCAGCGCCCAAACTAGCGGGAGAAATAATGAGCAGTTCTTC. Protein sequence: CASSAQTSGRNNEQFF.

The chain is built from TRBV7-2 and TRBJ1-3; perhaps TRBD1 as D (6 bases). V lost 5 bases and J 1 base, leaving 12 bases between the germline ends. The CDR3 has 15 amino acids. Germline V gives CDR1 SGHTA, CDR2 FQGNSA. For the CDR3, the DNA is TGTGCCAGCAGCGGAACCAGGGGATCTGGAAACACCATATATTTT. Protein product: CASSGTRGSGNTIYF.

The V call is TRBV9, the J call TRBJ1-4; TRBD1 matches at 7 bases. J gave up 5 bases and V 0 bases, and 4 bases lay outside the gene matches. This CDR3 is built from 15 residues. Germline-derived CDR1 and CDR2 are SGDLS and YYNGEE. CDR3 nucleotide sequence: TGTGCCAGCAGCGTAGCCGACAGGGCGAATGAAAAACTGTTTTTT. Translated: CASSVADRANEKLFF.

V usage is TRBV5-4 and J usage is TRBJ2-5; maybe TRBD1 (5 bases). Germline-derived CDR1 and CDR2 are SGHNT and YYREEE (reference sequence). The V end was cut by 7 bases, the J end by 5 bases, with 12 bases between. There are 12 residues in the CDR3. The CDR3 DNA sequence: TGTGCCAGCGGGGCCAGTGGGGAGACCCAGTACTTC. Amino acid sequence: CASGASGETQYF.

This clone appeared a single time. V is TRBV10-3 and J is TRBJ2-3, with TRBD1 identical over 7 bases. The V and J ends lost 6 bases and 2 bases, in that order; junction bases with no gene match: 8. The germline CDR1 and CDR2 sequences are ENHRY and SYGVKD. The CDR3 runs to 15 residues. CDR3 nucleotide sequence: TGTGCCATCAGGCCGGGACAGAAGAACACAGATACGCAGTATTTT. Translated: CAIRPGQKNTDTQYF.

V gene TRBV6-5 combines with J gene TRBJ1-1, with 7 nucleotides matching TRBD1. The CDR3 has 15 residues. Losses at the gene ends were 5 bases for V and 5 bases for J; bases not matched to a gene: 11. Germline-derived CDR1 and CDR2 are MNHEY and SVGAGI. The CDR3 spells CASSPRQGVGTEAFF. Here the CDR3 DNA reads TGTGCCAGCAGTCCACGCCAGGGGGTTGGGACTGAAGCTTTCTTT.

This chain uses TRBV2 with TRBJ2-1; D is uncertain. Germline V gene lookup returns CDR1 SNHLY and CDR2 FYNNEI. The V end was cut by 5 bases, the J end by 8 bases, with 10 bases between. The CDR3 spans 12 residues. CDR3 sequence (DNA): TGTGCCAGCAGTCGAGTCGTCGATGAGCAGTTCTTC. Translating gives CASSRVVDEQFF.

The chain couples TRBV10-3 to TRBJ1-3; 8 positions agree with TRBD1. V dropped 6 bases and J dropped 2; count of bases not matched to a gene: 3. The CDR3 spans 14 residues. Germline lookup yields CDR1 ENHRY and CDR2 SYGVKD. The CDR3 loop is CAISKQGAGNTIYF. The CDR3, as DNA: TGTGCCATCAGCAAACAGGGGGCTGGAAACACCATATATTTT.

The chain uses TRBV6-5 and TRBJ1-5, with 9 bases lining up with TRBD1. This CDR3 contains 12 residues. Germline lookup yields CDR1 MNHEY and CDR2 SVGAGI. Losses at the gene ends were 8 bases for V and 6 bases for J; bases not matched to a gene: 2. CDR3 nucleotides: TGTGCCAGCCGACAGGGGGTTCAGCCCCAGCATTTT. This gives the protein CASRQGVQPQHF.

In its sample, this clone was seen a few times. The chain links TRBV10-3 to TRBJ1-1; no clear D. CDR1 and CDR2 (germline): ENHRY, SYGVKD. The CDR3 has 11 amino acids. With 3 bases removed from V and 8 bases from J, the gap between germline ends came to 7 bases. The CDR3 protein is CAISESREAFF. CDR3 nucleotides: TGTGCCATCAGTGAATCCAGGGAAGCTTTCTTT.

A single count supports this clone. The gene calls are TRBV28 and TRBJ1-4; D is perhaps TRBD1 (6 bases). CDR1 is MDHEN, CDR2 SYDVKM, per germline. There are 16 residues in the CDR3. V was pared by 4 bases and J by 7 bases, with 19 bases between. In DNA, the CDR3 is TGTGCCAGCAGTTATCGGACGGCCAGGGGTGCTGAAAAACTGTTTTTT. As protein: CASSYRTARGAEKLFF.

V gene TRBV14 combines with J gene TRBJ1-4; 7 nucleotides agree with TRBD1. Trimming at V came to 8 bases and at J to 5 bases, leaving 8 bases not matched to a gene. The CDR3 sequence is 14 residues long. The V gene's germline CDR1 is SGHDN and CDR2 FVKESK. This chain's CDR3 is CASSGDRRNEKLFF. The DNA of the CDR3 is TGTGCCAGCTCGGGGGACAGACGCAATGAAAAACTGTTTTTT. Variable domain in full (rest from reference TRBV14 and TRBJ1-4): EAGVTQFPSHSVIEKGQTVTLRCDPISGHDNLYWYRRVMGKEIKFLLHFVKESKQDESGMPNNRFLAERTGGTYSTLKVQPAELEDSGVYFCASSGDRRNEKLFFGSGTQLSVL.

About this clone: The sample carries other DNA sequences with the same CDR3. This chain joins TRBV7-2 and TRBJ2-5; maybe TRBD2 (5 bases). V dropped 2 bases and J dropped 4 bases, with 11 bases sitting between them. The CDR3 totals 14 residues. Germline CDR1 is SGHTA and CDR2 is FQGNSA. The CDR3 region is CASSLSGRGETQYF. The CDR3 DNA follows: TGTGCCAGCAGCTTAAGTGGTCGGGGAGAGACCCAGTACTTC.